What follows are 18 T cell receptor beta chains derived from one specimen sequenced in a study of control samples from healthy donors and cancer patients. Sequencing was performed with immunoSEQ multiplex PCR; in TCRdb, only in-frame clones are kept and a portion is missing. Among some 18,000 clones listed, approximately 81% were seen once. Material: PBMCs. The receptors come from a woman aged 70-85 years with lung cancer.

This chain connects TRBV4-3 to TRBJ2-7; 8 bases align to TRBD2. Unmatched junction bases numbered 24, after V lost 4 bases and J lost 7 bases. The germline CDR1 and CDR2 sequences are LGHNA and YSLEER. This CDR3 has 19 amino acids. CDR3 residues: CASSPTRTGTMTTGGEQYF. The CDR3 DNA sequence: TGCGCCAGCAGCCCCACACGAACCGGGACTATGACGACGGGGGGGGAGCAGTACTTC.

This chain uses TRBV25-1 with TRBJ2-4, with D perhaps being TRBD1 or TRBD2 (6 bases each). The ends were cut back, 2 bases at V and 7 bases at J, with 18 bases in the middle. This CDR3 contains 16 residues. Germline lookup yields CDR1 MGHDK and CDR2 SYGVNS. CDR3 bases: TGTGCCAGCAGTGAAGATTGGGGGGCTGTCGGGAACATTCAGTACTTC. Translating it yields CASSEDWGAVGNIQYF.

V gene TRBV7-2 combines with J gene TRBJ2-5, with D possibly TRBD1 on 6 matching bases. Trimming cost V 4 bases and J 1 base, with 13 bases left between them. The CDR3 covers 15 residues. Germline CDR1 is SGHTA and CDR2 is FQGNSA. In DNA, the CDR3 is TGTGCCAGCAGCTCAGGGGCCTCACTCCAAGAGACCCAGTACTTC. Its protein is CASSSGASLQETQYF.

This chain links TRBV4-1 with TRBJ2-3; TRBD2 is a possible D gene (5 bases). This CDR3 has 16 residues. CDR1 is MGHRA, CDR2 YSYEKL, per germline. The germline V and J ends were trimmed by 5 bases and 1 base, with 16 bases remaining between them. This chain's CDR3 is CASSYGLNSGTDTQYF. The CDR3 nucleotides read TGCGCCAGCAGCTATGGGCTGAATAGCGGCACAGATACGCAGTATTTT.

This clone was counted once. V and J are TRBV6-1 and TRBJ1-5; TRBD1 is a possible D gene (6 bases). Trimming cost V 2 bases and J 1 base, with 9 bases left between them. This CDR3 comprises 15 residues. CDR1 and CDR2 from the germline V gene are MNHNS and SASEGT. The CDR3 sequence is CASSERDTSNQPQHF. The CDR3 DNA reads TGTGCCAGCAGTGAAAGGGACACAAGCAATCAGCCCCAGCATTTT.

The chain joins TRBV7-9 to TRBJ2-7; a possible D gene is TRBD2 (7 bases). The CDR3 is 18 residues long. V gave up 5 bases and J gave up 2 bases, with 25 bases separating them. Germline V gene lookup returns CDR1 SEHNR and CDR2 FQNEAQ (reference sequence). CDR3 loop: CASSPVEGGAFNPYEQYF. As DNA, the CDR3 is TGTGCCAGCAGCCCAGTCGAGGGGGGGGCTTTTAACCCCTACGAGCAGTACTTC.

The rearrangement joins TRBV4-1 to TRBJ2-3; D might be TRBD1 (5 bases). V lost 1 base, J lost 3 bases, and 11 bases lay in between. The CDR3 has 15 residues. Per the germline V gene, CDR1 is MGHRA and CDR2 is YSYEKL. The CDR3 nucleotides are TGCGCCAGCAGCCAAGTAGCACAGGCGACAGATACGCAGTATTTT. Translated, it gives CASSQVAQATDTQYF.

The chain uses TRBV7-9 and TRBJ2-5; 11 bases are shared with TRBD1. Germline loops: CDR1 SEHNR, CDR2 FQNEAQ (reference sequence). The V gene end was trimmed by 5 bases and the J gene end by 3 bases; junction bases not matched to a gene: 5. The CDR3 is made up of 15 amino acids. Here the CDR3 DNA reads TGTGCCAGCAGCCGCCGGGGACAGGGGGAAGAGACCCAGTACTTC. It is translated as CASSRRGQGEETQYF.

This CDR3 reads CASSYSYGTVDEKLFF. The CDR3 nucleotides are TGTGCCAGCAGTTACTCTTACGGGACAGTTGATGAAAAACTGTTTTTT. The rearrangement joins TRBV6-5 to TRBJ1-4; 7 bases fit TRBD1. Trimming cost V 0 bases and J 6 bases; bases outside gene matches: 7. Germline values: CDR1 MNHEY, CDR2 SVGAGI. The CDR3 is 16 residues long.

This sequence joins TRBV7-2 and TRBJ2-7; no reliable D call. V shed 3 bases and J shed 9 bases, with 12 bases lying between them. There are 12 residues in the CDR3. Germline-derived CDR1 and CDR2 are SGHTA and FQGNSA. CDR3 residues: CASSFAPTAQYF. The CDR3 bases are TGTGCCAGCAGCTTCGCGCCCACCGCGCAGTACTTC.

This rearrangement joins TRBV11-2 to TRBJ1-5, with 7 nucleotides matching TRBD1. The J segment lost 1 base and the V segment lost 4 bases, leaving 4 bases of the junction unmatched. The CDR3 is 15 residues long. Germline V gene lookup returns CDR1 SGHAT and CDR2 FQNNGV. The CDR3 DNA follows: TGTGCCAGCAGCTCCAGGGGGTACAGCAATCAGCCCCAGCATTTT. This codes for CASSSRGYSNQPQHF.

V and J are TRBV2 and TRBJ1-2, with a possible D match to TRBD1 (5 bases). The CDR3 loop spans 13 amino acids. CDR1 and CDR2 from the germline V gene are SNHLY and FYNNEI. Trimming took 4 bases from V and 3 from J, leaving 9 bases between them. CDR3 in DNA: TGTGCCAGCAGTGTGCCGGGGGACTATGGCTACACCTTC. Protein: CASSVPGDYGYTF.

V gene TRBV10-3 combines with J gene TRBJ2-1; 8 bases fit TRBD2. J gave up 6 bases and V 3 bases, and 10 bases lay outside the gene matches. This CDR3 is 16 amino acids long. Germline loops: CDR1 ENHRY, CDR2 SYGVKD. In nucleotides, the CDR3 is TGTGCCATCAGTGAACAGAGAGCGGGAGCGGGCAATGAGCAGTTCTTC. The encoded protein is CAISEQRAGAGNEQFF.

CDR3 loop: CASLVHEIGYTF. CDR3 DNA: TGTGCCAGCTTGGTCCATGAGATTGGCTACACCTTC. V usage is TRBV6-6 and J usage is TRBJ1-2; D remains unclear. CDR1 MNHNY and CDR2 SVGAGI come from the germline V gene (reference sequence). The CDR3 totals 12 residues. V was cut by 8 bases and J by 7 bases, with 14 bases left in between.

The rearrangement joins TRBV19 to TRBJ2-2; D gene unclear. This CDR3 spans 14 amino acids. CDR1 is LNHDA and CDR2 is SQIVND in the germline V gene (reference sequence). Trimming left V 1 base short and J 2 bases short, with 5 bases between. The CDR3 DNA follows: TGTGCCAGTAGTATAGCCCGAAACACCGGGGAGCTGTTTTTT. Amino acids: CASSIARNTGELFF.

The chain uses TRBV2 and TRBJ2-7; D gene unclear. V lost 1 base and J 12 bases, leaving 13 bases between the germline ends. The CDR3 has 12 amino acids. CDR1 is SNHLY, CDR2 FYNNEI, per germline. The CDR3: CASSEESPRRYF. In DNA, the CDR3 is TGTGCCAGCAGTGAAGAAAGCCCGAGGCGGTACTTC.

The chain recombines TRBV2 with TRBJ1-2; TRBD1 is a possible D gene (6 bases). With 6 bases removed from V and 0 bases from J, the gap between germline ends came to 8 bases. CDR3 length: 13 amino acids. Germline CDR1 is SNHLY and CDR2 is FYNNEI. The CDR3 region has the DNA TGTGCCAGCAGACAGGGAGCTAACTATGGCTACACCTTC. Translated: CASRQGANYGYTF.

The chain has TRBV5-6 and TRBJ2-1, with D perhaps given as TRBD1 or TRBD2 (5 bases each). Trimming left V 6 bases short and J 4 bases short, with 20 bases between. Germline loops: CDR1 SGHDT, CDR2 YYEEEE. The CDR3 totals 16 residues. The CDR3 DNA is TGTGCCAGCACCGATCTCGGACGGGGCCCTTACAATGAGCAGTTCTTC. Amino acid sequence: CASTDLGRGPYNEQFF.